This T cell receptor (beta chain) was observed in a study of blood T cell repertoires in COVID-19. The germline CDR1 and CDR2 sequences are MNHEY and SMNVEV (reference sequence). V lost 7 bases and J lost 0; bases outside the gene matches: 8. The CDR3 is 15 amino acids. As originally analysed: Amplified reference gene primers provided the basis for estimating nucleated cell counts. Data came from immunoSEQ multiplex PCR; TCRdb stores just in-frame clones and leaves some out. That table supplies the V and J calls and clone size; D and trimming were determined from the DNA. This table holds 65,000 to 85,000 clones, around nine tenths found once.

Sequencing was done on a sample of peripheral blood. The sequence derives from a human donor in a cohort sampled during active COVID-19. The chain has TRBV27 and TRBJ1-1, with 7 nucleotides matching TRBD1. CDR3 DNA sequence: TGTGCCAGCACCCGAAGGGGGCCCTTGAACACTGAAGCTTTCTTT. Translated, it gives CASTRRGPLNTEAFF.